This TCR beta chain was sequenced for a study of CD8+ T cells in alopecia areata. This clone has a handful of counts. Extracted from the samples, RNA was reverse transcribed into cDNA to serve as the sequencing template. Data came from immunoSEQ multiplex PCR; TCRdb stores just in-frame clones and leaves some out. In the table there are about 150,000 clones, about 50% of which are singletons. Trimming removed 6 bases from V and 3 bases from J; junction bases left unmatched: 7. CDR3 size: 14 residues. CDR1 is SQVTM and CDR2 is ANQGSEA in the germline V gene. The chain carries TRBV29-1 and TRBJ2-1; 8 positions match TRBD2. The sample here was CD8+ T cells sorted from blood, taken at week 0. This TCR derives from a human donor with alopecia areata. The CDR3 is CSVVRGGNYNEQFF. As DNA, the CDR3 is TGCAGCGTGGTACGGGGGGGAAACTACAATGAGCAGTTCTTC.